This T cell receptor beta chain was sequenced for a study of cytomegalovirus exposure and HLA in healthy donors. Note on this clone: Its antigen is not identified.

PCR used 60 Vbeta primers and 13 Jbeta primers. Methods used by the authors: About 10 million shared chains were among 65 million to 85 million unique TCR beta chains counted in a later analysis. Assay: immunoSEQ multiplex PCR; the TCRdb copy retains only in-frame clones and omits some. The DNA was the basis for D and trimming; V, J and clone size are from that table. The repertoire holds some 180,000 clones, approximately 73% seen once, with 2% to 2.5% in the top ten. The germline gives CDR1 SEHNR, CDR2 FQNEAQ (reference sequence). Germline trimming cut 5 bases from V and 12 bases from J; bases unmatched to any gene: 6. The CDR3 is 13 amino acids. The study's findings and limits: Upon later analysis, HLA-associated TCR beta chains proved more clonally expanded than other, equally common chains.

This chain joins TRBV7-9 and TRBJ1-6; the match to TRBD1 covers 8 bases. The sequence came from a woman between 25 and 40 years old in good health and CMV-seropositive. Source material: PBMCs. CDR3: CASSPTTGVPLHF. The DNA of the CDR3 is TGTGCCAGCAGCCCAACGACAGGGGTACCCCTCCACTTT.